This TCR beta chain was captured in a study of cytomegalovirus exposure and HLA in healthy donors. Study-wide context: The study's early data release held about 85 million unique TCRs from HLA-typed donors. The study's findings and limits: The later analysis indicated that the majority of CMV-associated TCR beta chains appeared HLA-restricted. The authors later linked a missense DCLRE1C variant to TCR beta V- and J-gene trimming.

PCR primers comprised 60 Vbeta and 13 Jbeta primers. Produced via immunoSEQ multiplex PCR; TCRdb's table is partial and in-frame only. The table for this sample gives roughly 62,000 clones. In the case of this clone: Antigen: not known.

The CDR3 extends over 15 amino acids. Germline V gives CDR1 MNHNY, CDR2 SVGAGI (reference sequence). The V and J ends lost 0 bases and 0 bases respectively, with 6 bases between them. V and J are TRBV6-6 and TRBJ1-3; no firm D call. The clonotype originates from a male donor in good health and CMV-seronegative. The sample consisted of PBMCs. DNA for the CDR3: TGTGCCAGCAGTTACTCGGCTTCCTCTGGAAACACCATATATTTT. Residues: CASSYSASSGNTIYF.